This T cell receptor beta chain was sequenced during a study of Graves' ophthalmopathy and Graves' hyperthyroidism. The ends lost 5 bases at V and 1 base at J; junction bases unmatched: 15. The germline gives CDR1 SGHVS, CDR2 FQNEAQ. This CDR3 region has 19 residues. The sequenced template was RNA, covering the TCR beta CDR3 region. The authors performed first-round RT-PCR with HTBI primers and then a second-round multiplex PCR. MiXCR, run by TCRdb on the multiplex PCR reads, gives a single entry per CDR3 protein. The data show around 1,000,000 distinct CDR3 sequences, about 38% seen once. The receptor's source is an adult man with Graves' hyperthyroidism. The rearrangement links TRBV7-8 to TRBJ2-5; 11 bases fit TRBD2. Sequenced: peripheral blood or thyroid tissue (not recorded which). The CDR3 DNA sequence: TGTGCCAGCAGCCTCCCCACCCCGCCTAGCGGGAGGATCCAAGAGACCCAGTACTTC. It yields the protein CASSLPTPPSGRIQETQYF. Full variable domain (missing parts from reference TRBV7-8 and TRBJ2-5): GAGVSQSPRYKVAKRGQDVALRCDPISGHVSLFWYQQALGQGPEFLTYFQNEAQLDKSGLPSDRFFAERPEGSVSTLKIQRTQQEDSAVYLCASSLPTPPSGRIQETQYFGPGTRLLVL.